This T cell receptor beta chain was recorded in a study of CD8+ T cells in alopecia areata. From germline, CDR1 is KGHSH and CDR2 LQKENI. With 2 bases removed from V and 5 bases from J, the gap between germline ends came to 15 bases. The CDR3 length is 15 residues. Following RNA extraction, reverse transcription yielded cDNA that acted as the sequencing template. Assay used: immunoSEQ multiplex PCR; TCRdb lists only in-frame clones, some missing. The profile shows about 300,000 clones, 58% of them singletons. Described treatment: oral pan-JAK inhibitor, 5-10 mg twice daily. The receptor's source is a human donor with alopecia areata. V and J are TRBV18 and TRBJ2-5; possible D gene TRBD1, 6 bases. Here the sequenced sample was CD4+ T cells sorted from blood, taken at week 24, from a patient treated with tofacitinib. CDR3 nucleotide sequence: TGTGCCAGCTCACCATTTGGCAGGGGAGCGGAGACCCAGTACTTC. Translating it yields CASSPFGRGAETQYF.